This entry features one T cell receptor beta chain sequence. The target antigen is unknown. TCRdb analysed the 5' RACE reads with MiXCR anew, one entry per CDR3 protein. This table has about 20,000 distinct CDR3 sequences, just over 2% appearing once. T cells were expanded from blood mononuclear cells for 2 to 3 days with anti-CD3 OKT3 or CD3/CD28 beads. This sample: Jurkat plus normal T cells with anti-TRBV12 bispecific. CDR3 length equals 17 residues. Germline assignment: CDR1 DFQATT and CDR2 SNEGSKA (reference sequence). Trimming at V came to 4 bases and at J to 1 base, leaving 14 bases not matched to a gene. The source of the sample is a study of beta chain bispecific antibodies for T cell cancers. Study-level results: TRBV-directed bispecific antibodies appeared to leave all non-targeted, unrelated TRBV family members unaffected. Most targeted TRBV signal came from the leukemia cell line cells, not normal T cells. Versus anti-CD19, anti-TRBV12 exposure cut the TRBV12-3 share of TRBV signal by around 99%.

Material: healthy donor T cells cultured with leukemia cells, obtained from a culture containing a bispecific antibody targeting TCR Vbeta12. V and J are TRBV20-1 and TRBJ2-5, with 8 bases matching TRBD1. The origin of this receptor is a human donor in good health. Some clones in this sample may be carry-over from other donors' samples. The CDR3 coding sequence is TGCAGTGCTATACCGGGACAGGCCCTTTCTTTCCAAGAGACCCAGTACTTC. This sequence encodes CSAIPGQALSFQETQYF.